This entry describes one T cell receptor beta chain. What this receptor recognizes is not known. No clone much larger than this one lies a single base away; base qualities are absent. Donors were a few dozen systemically healthy Caucasian individuals from Russia aged roughly 6 to 90 years. Each donor gave ten milliliters of peripheral blood, drawn into EDTA-treated Vacutainer tubes. Ficoll-Paque density-gradient centrifugation was used to isolate PBMCs, with at least 6.5 million per sample. Total RNA was extracted from PBMCs with Trizol reagent, with at least 5.5 micrograms obtained per sample. For every donor, an aliquot of PBMCs went through flow cytometry to measure the percentages of naive CD45RAhigh/CD27high T cells. The protocol used for the library was 5' RACE. For sequencing, an Illumina HiSeq 2500 was employed. A second PCR of roughly 6 to 11 cycles was run with a J-beta primer mix and a sample-barcoded 5' primer. Each TCR beta cDNA molecule received a unique molecular identifier from a template-switch 5' adaptor carrying 12 random nucleotides. At least 2.5 million CDR3-containing paired-end reads were obtained from each sample. All of the RNA was converted into first-strand cDNA using the Mint cDNA synthesis kit, with a TRBC-specific oligonucleotide serving as the primer. After uracil-DNA glycosylase treatment, a first 18-cycle PCR used universal primers M1SS and BC2_uni_R on all cDNA. The authors' analysis ran thus. Each sample was normalized by randomly selecting 1 million high-quality reads, each carrying a distinct molecular identifier. Instead of being binned into consensus sequences, reads that shared molecular identifiers were thrown out. MiTCR, set to a Q25 quality threshold and the strictest error-elimination algorithm, was used for CDR3 identification, clonotype clustering and error correction. Lower-bound total TCR beta diversity was estimated with a nonparametric unseen species model using Euler transformation. TCRdb reprocessed the public reads (quality trimming at Q25 with fastp, clone calling with MiXCR) and kept in-frame beta chains. Every distinct CDR3 protein forms one entry, paired with its most common genes and DNA. What appears here as the V and J calls and clone size reflects TCRdb's work, not the paper's. The sample table shows some 1,500,000 distinct CDR3 sequences, and around 40% are seen once. The ten top clones hold approximately 4.1% of the sample.

CDR3 length: 12 amino acids, cysteine to phenylalanine. Solely the CDR3 DNA is kept, with 36 bases framed from the first base. V is cut by 2 bases and J by 7 bases, and the space between the germline ends is 9 bases. Via the germline V gene (reference sequence), CDR1 is GTSNPN and CDR2 SVGIG. These data are taken from a study of blood T cells in healthy people across ages (dated by TCRdb to the mid-2010s). Turning to the overall study: Template switching captured roughly one uniquely barcoded TCR beta cDNA molecule per two T cells in model experiments. The study measured age-related changes in TCR beta repertoire diversity using deep sequencing normalized with unique cDNA molecular identifiers. Donors were grouped into four age groups: young (average roughly 15 years), middle-aged (39), aged (roughly 62) and long-lived (just over 80). To avoid experimental bias, donors of different ages were randomly spread across the sequencing lanes. Two additional independent replicas of 1 million unique cDNA reads from the same blood draw were analyzed for two donors (one aged 18 to 30 and one aged 80 or older).

Findings and caveats that apply to the study as a whole: There was a strong correlation between observed TCR beta diversity and the percentage of naive T cells measured by flow cytometry. Observed TCR beta diversity per million T cells fell roughly linearly with age, and a significant reduction was already apparent by age about 38. Conclusive comparison of naive and antigen-experienced compartments was prevented by the profiling of bulk unsorted PBMCs. Estimates of total diversity based on one million sequenced T cells were regarded as lower bounds and as underestimates. Because donor CMV infection status was unknown, age-related changes in expanded clonotypes were potentially confounded. Compared with the aged group, the long-lived group had more naive CD4+ T cells, fewer expanded clones and increased TCR diversity, a pattern suggesting age selection.

The sequencing input was blood. This clonotype was sampled from a young woman in good health. The chain is assembled from TRBV30 and TRBJ2-1, with no confident D gene call. The sequence in DNA is TGTGCCTGGAGTCTAGGTCGAAATGAGCAGTTCTTC. Translated, it reads CAWSLGRNEQFF. The CDR3 plus the reference TRBV30 and TRBJ2-1 genes for the other parts give the full variable domain: SQTIHQWPATLVQPVGSPLSLECTVEGTSNPNLYWYRQAAGRGLQLLFYSVGIGQISSEVPQNLSASRPQDRQFILSSKKLLLSDSGFYLCAWSLGRNEQFFGPGTRLTVL.